This T cell receptor (beta chain) was profiled in a study of blood T cell repertoires in COVID-19 (TCRdb year 2020). The study in broad terms: The collaborator samples originated in the United States, Italy and Spain and spanned the acute and convalescent phases of COVID-19. The prospective study material was composed of cDNA or gDNA derived from T cells, B-cell-depleted T cells, or PBMCs. Deeply sampled blood TCRbeta repertoires from subjects exposed to, actively infected with, or recovered from COVID-19 were included in the dataset. A freely available public database, intended as a resource for researchers studying the immune response to SARS-CoV-2, is where the repertoires were released. The samples were drawn from two sources: the first 160 participants of the ongoing ImmuneRACE study, and 1,254 subjects contributed by 6 global collaborators. Sample metadata almost always included a de-identified subject ID, COVID-19 status, age in years and sex. Where HLA class I and class II types were available, the types were taken from metadata supplied by the sample provider, not from assay-based typing. Overall study results and their limits: Clinical and demographic metadata were provided uncurated, with the amount varying by source and participant.

One collaborating source in Seattle enrolled patients while the patients were actively infected and followed the patients over time throughout the course of disease. Collaborating institutions collected whole blood in K2EDTA tubes following their own protocols. Collaborator samples were shipped for TCRbeta analysis as frozen whole blood, isolated PBMCs, or DNA extracted from either sample type. Worth noting for this clone: The antigen this receptor binds is unknown. Base-call qualities are not available, and no considerably larger clone is one nucleotide away.

TCRbeta CDR3 regions were amplified from genomic DNA using the immunoSEQ Assay, a bias-controlled multiplex PCR. From the authors' description of their analysis: The number of nucleated cells in each sample was estimated by amplification of reference gene primers within the assay. To quantify the absolute abundance of each unique TCRbeta CDR3 rearrangement, sequence reads were collapsed and filtered. For each sample, productive Simpson clonality was calculated as the square root of Simpson's diversity index across productive rearrangements. What TCRdb holds here is the immuneACCESS table cut down to in-frame rearrangements. Part of the clones is not present; checked against another copy, under half of the missing clones reflect an unresolved V gene, and the others are unexplained. V and J calls and clone size are copied from that table; D and trimming were computed from the DNA. The sample profile shows 300,000 to 400,000 clones; about nine tenths of them were found once. Approximately 7.3% of the sample is held by the ten biggest clonotypes.

After removal of 5 bases from V and 7 bases from J, the junction retains 6 bases not matched to a gene. The CDR3 spans 13 residues, from the cysteine through the phenylalanine. Kept here is only the CDR3 DNA, which spans 39 bases and is read in frame from base 1. Looking up the germline V gene yields CDR1 SGHTA and CDR2 FQGNSA. This clonotype was sampled from a woman in her seventies with COVID-19, enrolled during active disease. The rearranged segments are TRBV7-2 and TRBJ2-7; 9 middle bases align to TRBD1. The sample comprised peripheral blood. The CDR3 has the sequence CASSTQGAREQYF. The DNA reads as follows: TGTGCCAGCAGCACACAGGGGGCTCGGGAGCAGTACTTC.